A selection of T cell receptor beta chains follows, all from one sample in a study of identical twins. TCRdb reprocessed the 5' RACE reads with MiXCR, giving one entry per CDR3 protein. The sample lists just under 550,000 distinct CDR3 sequences, over 12% seen once, with more than 0.4% in the top ten. This same sample was also taken into another study, of yellow fever vaccine responses in identical twins.

The sequencing sample was made of CD4+ T cells sorted from blood. Every receptor here comes from a woman younger than 35 in good health. The CDR3 runs from the conserved cysteine through the conserved F or W. A D gene is named only where the DNA matches it firmly. A clone size is listed for some rows: how often the clone was seen (once, few, many), or a class if it is expanded.

CDR3 protein	CDR3 DNA	clone size	V gene	D gene	J gene
CAISESTGIPNQETQYF	TGTGCCATCAGTGAGTCGACAGGGATTCCCAACCAAGAGACCCAGTACTTC	few	TRBV10-3	TRBD1	TRBJ2-5
CASSPTGGSGANVLTF	TGTGCCAGCAGCCCAACAGGGGGCTCTGGGGCCAACGTCCTGACTTTC	few	TRBV3-1	TRBD1	TRBJ2-6
CAISDPGRGSDTGELFF	TGTGCCATCAGTGACCCTGGGAGGGGATCGGACACCGGGGAGCTGTTTTTT	NA	TRBV10-3	TRBD2	TRBJ2-2
CASSPQTGMDIQYF	TGTGCCAGCAGTCCCCAGACAGGAATGGACATTCAGTACTTC	NA	TRBV12-3/TRBV12-4	NA	TRBJ2-4
CATTRSSGSGIQYF	TGTGCCACCACGCGCTCGAGCGGGAGCGGCATTCAGTACTTC	few	TRBV28	TRBD2	TRBJ2-4
CASSPRTDYEQYF	TGTGCCAGCAGTCCTAGGACAGACTACGAGCAGTACTTC	few	TRBV27	NA	TRBJ2-7
CSAVGPGRGNEQFF	TGCAGTGCCGTCGGACCGGGGAGGGGCAATGAGCAGTTCTTC	few	TRBV20-1	TRBD2	TRBJ2-1
CASREGLQDTQYF	TGCGCCAGCAGAGAAGGGTTGCAGGATACGCAGTATTTT	few	TRBV10-2	NA	TRBJ2-3
CASSRTGYGANVLTF	TGTGCCAGCAGTAGAACAGGGTATGGGGCCAACGTCCTGACTTTC	NA	TRBV2	NA	TRBJ2-6
CASSFRDSLYNEQFF	TGTGCCAGCAGCTTTCGGGACAGCCTTTACAATGAGCAGTTCTTC	once	TRBV7-8	TRBD1	TRBJ2-1
CASSDGGSYEKLFF	TGTGCCAGCAGTGATGGGGGTTCCTATGAAAAACTGTTTTTT	few	TRBV2	NA	TRBJ1-4
CATTTALGGRDEQFF	TGTGCCACCACCACCGCCCTGGGAGGGCGAGATGAGCAGTTCTTC	few	TRBV15	TRBD2	TRBJ2-1
CSANRRGLDYGYTF	TGCAGTGCTAATAGGAGGGGTCTGGACTATGGCTACACCTTC	few	TRBV20-1	NA	TRBJ1-2
CAISESGTGDTQYF	TGTGCCATCAGTGAGTCGGGGACTGGAGATACGCAGTATTTT	NA	TRBV10-3	NA	TRBJ2-3
CASSPRQSTSYEQYF	TGTGCCAGCAGCCCCCGGCAGTCGACCTCCTACGAGCAGTACTTC	few	TRBV7-9	NA	TRBJ2-7
CASSLDRGGEQFF	TGTGCCAGCAGCCTGGACAGGGGAGGTGAGCAGTTCTTC	few	TRBV11-2	TRBD1	TRBJ2-1
CAISSLGLAGNTGELFF	TGTGCCATCAGTTCCCTGGGACTAGCGGGAAACACCGGGGAGCTGTTTTTT	few	TRBV10-3	TRBD2	TRBJ2-2
CASSFTSGRVGQFF	TGTGCCAGCAGTTTCACTAGCGGGAGAGTGGGGCAGTTCTTC	NA	TRBV12-3/TRBV12-4	TRBD2	TRBJ2-1
CASSQDGTRWGETQYF	TGCGCCAGCAGCCAAGATGGCACACGGTGGGGAGAGACCCAGTACTTC	NA	TRBV4-1	NA	TRBJ2-5
CASARDSAYEQYF	TGCGCCAGCGCCCGGGACAGCGCCTACGAGCAGTACTTC	NA	TRBV5-1	TRBD1	TRBJ2-7
CAAGGRNYNEQFF	TGCGCCGCTGGCGGGAGGAACTACAATGAGCAGTTCTTC	NA	TRBV24-1	TRBD2	TRBJ2-1
CSAIQRIDYEQYF	TGCAGTGCTATTCAGCGGATAGACTACGAGCAGTACTTC	few	TRBV20-1	NA	TRBJ2-7
CSASTEGRIGNEQFF	TGCAGTGCTAGTACGGAAGGCCGGATAGGTAATGAGCAGTTCTTC	few	TRBV20-1	NA	TRBJ2-1
CASSGRPGAEAFF	TGTGCCAGCTCAGGACGCCCCGGGGCTGAAGCTTTCTTT	NA	TRBV18	NA	TRBJ1-1
CASSQVTVEQYF	TGTGCCAGCAGCCAAGTTACGGTCGAGCAGTACTTC	few	TRBV14	NA	TRBJ2-7
CASSPMGGENIQYF	TGTGCCAGCAGCCCCATGGGCGGTGAAAACATTCAGTACTTC	NA	TRBV11-3	NA	TRBJ2-4
CASSLGTDEQFF	TGTGCCAGCAGTTTAGGGACAGATGAGCAGTTCTTC	few	TRBV12-3/TRBV12-4	NA	TRBJ2-1
CASSLGDATNEKLFF	TGCGCCAGCAGCTTAGGGGACGCAACTAATGAAAAACTGTTTTTT	NA	TRBV5-1	NA	TRBJ1-4
CASQGLGGKTQYF	TGTGCCAGCCAGGGACTAGGGGGAAAGACCCAGTACTTC	NA	TRBV2	TRBD2	TRBJ2-5
CASKTTGTGVSSYEQYF	TGTGCCAGCAAAACAACGGGCACGGGGGTGAGCTCCTACGAGCAGTACTTC	NA	TRBV27	NA	TRBJ2-7
CASMGTALGNEQFF	TGTGCCAGCATGGGGACAGCTTTGGGGAATGAGCAGTTCTTC	few	TRBV6-1	TRBD1	TRBJ2-1
CASSVSSGQKYSYNEQFF	TGTGCCAGCAGCGTATCAAGCGGACAAAAATACTCCTACAATGAGCAGTTCTTC	many	TRBV9	NA	TRBJ2-1
CASSRNRGSGNTIYF	TGTGCCAGCAGCCGAAACAGGGGCTCTGGAAACACCATATATTTT	many	TRBV3-1	TRBD1	TRBJ1-3
CASPDQRDRMNQPQHF	TGTGCAAGTCCCGATCAACGGGACAGGATGAATCAGCCCCAGCATTTT	once	TRBV12-2	NA	TRBJ1-5
CASSQAGGQETQYF	TGTGCCAGCAGCCAAGCAGGGGGGCAAGAGACCCAGTACTTC	few	TRBV3-1	NA	TRBJ2-5
CASSLWASEGANEQFF	TGTGCCAGCAGTTTATGGGCTAGCGAGGGGGCGAATGAGCAGTTCTTC	few	TRBV28	NA	TRBJ2-1
CASSGEDGGNQPQHF	TGTGCCAGCAGCGGCGAGGACGGGGGCAATCAGCCCCAGCATTTT	NA	TRBV11-2	NA	TRBJ1-5
CASSTRLAAITGELFF	TGTGCCAGCAGCACACGACTAGCGGCCATTACCGGGGAGCTGTTTTTT	few	TRBV5-5	TRBD2	TRBJ2-2
CASSGRGSSYNEQFF	TGTGCCAGCAGTGGACGGGGAAGCTCCTACAATGAGCAGTTCTTC	many	TRBV2	NA	TRBJ2-1
CASTHEADSPLHF	TGTGCCAGCACTCACGAGGCGGATTCACCCCTCCACTTT	few	TRBV12-3/TRBV12-4	NA	TRBJ1-6
CASRSGGSYNEQFF	TGTGCCAGCCGTAGCGGGGGTTCCTACAATGAGCAGTTCTTC	few	TRBV25-1	TRBD2	TRBJ2-1